One sample yielded the 29 T cell receptor beta chains listed below, sequenced in a study of naive and memory T cell subsets. Alpha and beta constant region primers primed reverse transcription for blood and skin samples. TCRdb re-analysed the UMI-ligation and nested PCR reads in MiXCR, keeping a single row per CDR3 protein. Altogether under 20,000 distinct CDR3 sequences are present, roughly 9% being singletons, with the ten largest covering approximately 7%. The treatment denotes: skin biopsy from PPD injection site in Mantoux-positive individual. Unsorted total RNA, roughly 1 to 1,100 ng, was DNase treated before reverse transcription. The input for sequencing was skin, taken from a tuberculin skin test site. The receptors were gathered from an adult in good health.

J is TRBJ2-1 and V is TRBV4-3, with D uncertain. V was clipped by 1 base and J by 10 bases, with 11 bases between them. The CDR3 spans 13 residues. The V gene's germline CDR1 is LGHNA and CDR2 YSLEER. The CDR3 loop is CASSQVGRREQFF. The CDR3 DNA reads TGCGCCAGCAGCCAAGTTGGTAGACGGGAGCAGTTCTTC.

The J gene is TRBJ2-5, the V gene TRBV14; D assignment may be TRBD1 or TRBD2 (5 bases each). CDR3 length equals 16 residues. V was trimmed by 0 bases and J by 4 bases, leaving 15 bases between them. CDR1 and CDR2 from the germline V gene are SGHDN and FVKESK. CDR3 sequence (DNA): TGTGCCAGCAGCCAAGATAAGGGGTTTGGAGGAGAGACCCAGTACTTC. The encoded protein is CASSQDKGFGGETQYF.

This clonotype was seen repeatedly, ten times or more. V and J are TRBV10-1 and TRBJ2-1, with D perhaps matching TRBD1 (6 bases). With 5 bases removed from V and 12 bases from J, the gap between germline ends came to 17 bases. CDR1 WNHNN and CDR2 SYGVQD come from the germline V gene (reference sequence). The CDR3 totals 13 residues. CDR3 protein: CASSTDRVQGQFF. CDR3 sequence (DNA): TGCGCCAGCAGTACGGACAGAGTACAGGGGCAGTTCTTC.

This clonotype turned up a few times. This may be a read error, as it is one base from a much larger clone. This rearrangement joins TRBV7-2 to TRBJ2-1, with no clear D. The germline V gene has CDR1 SGHTA and CDR2 FQGNSA. The CDR3 has 12 residues. The chain's CDR3 is CVSSHMGNEQFF. The CDR3 nucleotides are TGTGTCAGCAGCCACATGGGCAATGAGCAGTTCTTC.

The genes are TRBV14 and TRBJ1-6; D gene unclear. The CDR3 is 16 amino acids. Germline V lookup: CDR1 SGHDN, CDR2 FVKESK. Trimming pared 1 base from V and 4 bases from J, leaving 11 bases between. The DNA of the CDR3 is TGTGCCAGCAGCCAAGTTGGTGGGGTTTATAATTCACCCCTCCACTTT. Its protein product is CASSQVGGVYNSPLHF. Drawing the rest from reference TRBV14 and TRBJ1-6, the complete variable domain is EAGVTQFPSHSVIEKGQTVTLRCDPISGHDNLYWYRRVMGKEIKFLLHFVKESKQDESGMPNNRFLAERTGGTYSTLKVQPAELEDSGVYFCASSQVGGVYNSPLHFGNGTRLTVT.

J is TRBJ2-3 and V is TRBV2, with 9 bases fitting TRBD1. This CDR3 contains 14 residues. The ends lost 7 bases at V and 0 bases at J; junction bases unmatched: 2. CDR1 is SNHLY, CDR2 FYNNEI, per germline. The CDR3 DNA follows: TGTGCCAGCACGGGACAGGGCAGCACAGATACGCAGTATTTT. Protein: CASTGQGSTDTQYF. Drawing the rest from reference TRBV2 and TRBJ2-3, the complete variable domain is EPEVTQTPSHQVTQMGQEVILRCVPISNHLYFYWYRQILGQKVEFLVSFYNNEISEKSEIFDDQFSVERPDGSNFTLKIRSTKLEDSAMYFCASTGQGSTDTQYFGPGTRLTVL.

This clonotype has at least ten counts. The V and J genes are TRBV13 and TRBJ2-5, with D perhaps matching TRBD2 (5 bases). Germline-derived CDR1 and CDR2 are PRHDT and FYEKMQ (reference sequence). Trimming took off 5 bases at V and 7 bases at J, with 8 bases between the two ends. The CDR3 runs to 11 residues. The CDR3 loop is CASSAAGTQYF. The CDR3 DNA sequence: TGTGCCAGCAGCGCCGCGGGGACCCAGTACTTC.

This clonotype was detected many times. The chain carries TRBV5-4 and TRBJ2-4; 7 nucleotides match TRBD2. Losses at the gene ends were 4 bases for V and 2 bases for J; bases not matched to a gene: 3. Germline CDR1 and CDR2: SGHNT and YYREEE (reference sequence). The length of the CDR3 is 14 residues. CDR3 sequence reads: CASSERDSKNIQYF. As DNA, the CDR3 is TGTGCCAGCAGCGAGCGGGATTCCAAAAACATTCAGTACTTC.

The sample holds many counts of this clonotype. The gene calls are TRBV20-1 and TRBJ1-5, with D perhaps matching TRBD1 (5 bases). Germline V CDR1 and CDR2: DFQATT, SNEGSKA (reference sequence). The CDR3 has 15 residues. Trimming pared 0 bases from V and 9 bases from J, leaving 18 bases between. The CDR3 coding sequence is TGCAGTGCTAGAGATTGGCAGGGAGAAGGGAGGCCCCAGCATTTT. As protein: CSARDWQGEGRPQHF.

V gene TRBV7-3 combines with J gene TRBJ2-3; D is undetermined. CDR3 length equals 14 residues. CDR1 and CDR2 from the germline V gene are SGHTA and FQGTGA. The V end lost 2 bases, the J end lost 5 bases, and 11 bases lay between the germline ends. CDR3 sequence: CASSLSGRIDTQYF. In nucleotides, the CDR3 is TGTGCCAGCAGCTTATCCGGACGGATAGATACGCAGTATTTT.

This clonotype is medium-sized within its sample. The chain joins TRBV7-2 to TRBJ2-1; D is unresolved. V dropped 10 bases and J dropped 0 bases, with 13 bases sitting between them. Germline V gene data show CDR1 as SGHTA and CDR2 as FQGNSA. CDR3 length: 14 amino acids. The DNA of the CDR3 is TGTGCCACAAGTCGCGATACCTCCTACAATGAGCAGTTCTTC. It is translated as CATSRDTSYNEQFF.

This clonotype has just a few counts. J is TRBJ1-1 and V is TRBV5-1; D is perhaps TRBD1 (6 bases). Germline CDR1 is SGHRS and CDR2 is YFSETQ. Deletions cut 1 base from V and 0 bases from J, with 13 bases between. The CDR3 is 16 residues long. This chain's CDR3 is CASSLYPGHMNTEAFF. The DNA for the CDR3 is TGCGCCAGCAGCTTGTACCCGGGACACATGAACACTGAAGCTTTCTTT.

This clonotype was counted many times. The V call is TRBV28, the J call TRBJ2-7, with 7 positions matching TRBD1. CDR3 size: 15 residues. The V gene's germline CDR1 is MDHEN and CDR2 SYDVKM. J was trimmed by 4 bases and V by 6 bases; bases with no gene match: 12. The CDR3 DNA sequence: TGTGCCAGCAGCTTCCGGGACAGCTCTCGATACGAGCAGTACTTC. It is translated as CASSFRDSSRYEQYF. The full variable domain, rest sourced from reference TRBV28 and TRBJ2-7, is DVKVTQSSRYLVKRTGEKVFLECVQDMDHENMFWYRQDPGLGLRLIYFSYDVKMKEKGDIPEGYSVSREKKERFSLILESASTNQTSMYLCASSFRDSSRYEQYFGPGTRLTVT.

This clonotype was detected a few times. V and J are TRBV2 and TRBJ1-6; D remains unclear. The ends were cut back, 6 bases at V and 5 bases at J, with 11 bases in the middle. The CDR3 length is 14 residues. CDR1 SNHLY and CDR2 FYNNEI come from the germline V gene. The CDR3 sequence is CASSSRLDNSPLHF. The CDR3 DNA is TGTGCCAGCAGCTCCCGTTTGGATAATTCACCCCTCCACTTT.

By sample fraction, this clonotype is medium-sized (0.01 to 0.1%). The rearrangement joins TRBV12-3 or TRBV12-4 to TRBJ2-2, with 7 bases that match TRBD1. CDR3 length: 14 amino acids. The J segment lost 4 bases and the V segment lost 6 bases, leaving 5 bases of the junction unmatched. CDR3 DNA sequence: TGTGCCAGCAGGTCGACAGGGACCACCGGGGAGCTGTTTTTT. It encodes CASRSTGTTGELFF.

Sample share makes this clonotype medium-sized (0.01 to 0.1%). J is TRBJ2-5 and V is TRBV27; TRBD1 might be the D (7 bases). The V gene's germline CDR1 is MNHEY and CDR2 SMNVEV (reference sequence). The ends were cut back, 6 bases at V and 5 bases at J, with 19 bases in the middle. The CDR3 sequence is 15 residues long. The CDR3 here is CASRRQGGGVETQYF. The CDR3 DNA follows: TGTGCCAGCAGAAGACAGGGAGGAGGGGTCGAGACCCAGTACTTC.

The chain links TRBV19 to TRBJ2-2, with D maybe TRBD1 (5 bases). The CDR3 sequence is 15 residues long. Trimming pared 5 bases from V and 4 bases from J, leaving 14 bases between. The V gene's germline CDR1 is LNHDA and CDR2 SQIVND (reference sequence). The CDR3 region is CASSLGLQGTGELFF. The CDR3 region has the DNA TGTGCCAGTAGTCTTGGGCTCCAGGGCACCGGGGAGCTGTTTTTT.

This clonotype was counted only a few times. This rearrangement joins TRBV30 to TRBJ1-2; the D gene is possibly TRBD1 (6 bases). Germline V CDR1 and CDR2: GTSNPN, SVGIG (reference sequence). Trimming took 3 bases from V and 8 from J, leaving 16 bases between them. The CDR3 runs 13 residues. The CDR3 DNA reads TGTGCCTGGAGAGTTTGGACAGCAGACGGCTACACCTTC. Translation gives CAWRVWTADGYTF.

The sample holds many counts of this clonotype. The gene calls are TRBV12-3 or TRBV12-4 and TRBJ2-1; the D gene is possibly TRBD2 (5 bases). The CDR3 spans 14 residues. Trimming stripped 5 bases from V and 9 bases from J, with 17 bases between. In nucleotides, the CDR3 is TGTGCCAGCAGTCTCCGCGGGCCTAGGGTTGAGCAGTTCTTC. It codes for CASSLRGPRVEQFF.

The sample holds many counts of this clonotype. This sequence joins TRBV20-1 and TRBJ2-1; D is ambiguous. This CDR3 region has 16 residues. V lost 3 bases and J 4 bases, leaving 19 bases between the germline ends. Germline V gene data show CDR1 as DFQATT and CDR2 as SNEGSKA (reference sequence). The CDR3 region has the DNA TGCAGTGCTAGTGGCCTACCGATCCCTTCATACAATGAGCAGTTCTTC. This translates into CSASGLPIPSYNEQFF.

This clonotype was seen at least ten times. The chain uses TRBV3-1 and TRBJ2-7; D possibly corresponds to TRBD2 (5 bases). The CDR3 has 14 amino acids. Germline CDR1 LGHDT, CDR2 YNNKEL (reference sequence). The V and J ends lost 1 base and 2 bases respectively, with 9 bases between them. The CDR3 region is CASSQVIGTYEQYF. The CDR3 DNA follows: TGTGCCAGCAGCCAAGTTATCGGGACCTACGAGCAGTACTTC.

This sequence joins TRBV28 and TRBJ2-1; 9 bases map to TRBD1. The CDR3 runs 15 residues. V lost 8 bases, J lost 4 bases, and 9 bases stayed unmatched. From germline, CDR1 is MDHEN and CDR2 SYDVKM. The CDR3 DNA is TGTGCCAGCTCCACATGGGACAGGGAGTACAATGAGCAGTTCTTC. The encoded protein is CASSTWDREYNEQFF.

This clonotype was detected many times. V usage is TRBV3-1 and J usage is TRBJ2-7, with D unclear. Germline CDR1 and CDR2: LGHDT and YNNKEL (reference sequence). V lost 1 base and J lost 2, with 18 bases in between. CDR3 length equals 17 residues. The CDR3 loop is CASSQGWTEAPPYEQYF. The CDR3 DNA sequence: TGTGCCAGCAGCCAAGGGTGGACGGAAGCGCCGCCCTACGAGCAGTACTTC.

This clonotype was detected a few times. The J gene is TRBJ1-2, the V gene TRBV6-5; possibly TRBD1 for D (5 bases). CDR1 is MNHEY and CDR2 is SVGAGI in the germline V gene. The CDR3 runs to 14 residues. V lost 7 bases, J lost 7 bases, and 19 bases lay in between. The CDR3: CASTGNSGFSGYTF. DNA for the CDR3: TGTGCCAGCACGGGAAATTCAGGGTTCTCTGGCTACACCTTC.

This clonotype was seen many times. V usage is TRBV6-2 or TRBV6-3 and J usage is TRBJ2-1, with 9 bases aligning to TRBD2. This CDR3 region has 15 residues. The ends lost 2 bases at V and 2 bases at J; junction bases unmatched: 1. Germline CDR1 and CDR2: MNHEY and SVGEGT. The CDR3 is CASSYAGGPYNEQFF. The CDR3 DNA is TGTGCCAGCAGTTACGCGGGGGGGCCCTACAATGAGCAGTTCTTC.

This clonotype was seen at least ten times. The chain joins TRBV20-1 to TRBJ2-3, with 11 nucleotides matching TRBD2. The CDR3 is 13 residues long. Germline V gene sequence: CDR1 DFQATT, CDR2 SNEGSKA (reference sequence). Unmatched junction bases numbered 4, after V lost 7 bases and J lost 4 bases. CDR3 residues: CSGTSGSADTQYF. The CDR3 coding sequence is TGCAGTGGCACTAGCGGGAGTGCAGATACGCAGTATTTT.

Ten or more counts support this clonotype. This rearrangement joins TRBV20-1 to TRBJ2-2, with D perhaps being TRBD1 or TRBD2 (5 bases each). V shed 5 bases and J shed 5 bases, with 18 bases lying between them. CDR1 DFQATT and CDR2 SNEGSKA come from the germline V gene (reference sequence). CDR3 length: 15 residues. The CDR3 DNA reads TGCAGTGCTTACGACGGGACCCTTGCAACCGGGGAGCTGTTTTTT. This gives the protein CSAYDGTLATGELFF.

CDR3 in DNA: TGCGCCAGCAGCTTGGACAGGGACGTCTATGGCTACACCTTC. The encoded protein is CASSLDRDVYGYTF. The rearrangement uses TRBV5-1 and TRBJ1-2, with D possibly matching TRBD1 (6 bases). Germline V gives CDR1 SGHRS, CDR2 YFSETQ. V was clipped by 0 bases and J by 4 bases, with 10 bases between them. The CDR3 extends over 14 amino acids.

The rearrangement links TRBV7-8 to TRBJ1-5; TRBD1 matches 11 bases. The V segment lost 3 bases and the J segment 6 bases; nucleotides outside the gene matches: 4. The CDR3 has 15 amino acids. The germline gives CDR1 SGHVS, CDR2 FQNEAQ. DNA of the CDR3: TGTGCCAGCAGCTTCGGACAGGGGGCATCTCAGCCCCAGCATTTT. Amino acids: CASSFGQGASQPQHF.